The 25 T cell receptor beta chains listed next were all sequenced from one sample in a study of shared clonotypes between healthy human individuals. Generated by immunoSEQ multiplex PCR, the TCRdb table keeps only in-frame clones and is missing some. The table has 550,000 to 750,000 clones, less than 97% seen once. As defined, naive CD8 cells were CD45RO-negative and positively selected for CCR7, with terminally differentiated effector memory CD45RA+ cells excluded. The sample consisted of naive CD8+ T cells sorted from blood. The receptor source for this set is a woman aged 25 to 45 in good health.

This rearrangement joins TRBV9 to TRBJ2-1; 11 bases map to TRBD2. With V trimmed by 3 bases and J by 8 bases, 10 bases remained unmatched. CDR3 length equals 16 residues. Per germline, CDR1 SGDLS and CDR2 YYNGEE. The CDR3 reads CASSGTTSGTFDEQFF. The CDR3 DNA sequence: TGTGCCAGCAGCGGGACGACTAGCGGGACTTTCGATGAGCAGTTCTTC.

V gene TRBV10-3 combines with J gene TRBJ2-7; D is unresolved. V dropped 6 bases and J dropped 2 bases, with 11 bases sitting between them. The CDR3 consists of 13 residues. The germline gives CDR1 ENHRY, CDR2 SYGVKD. CDR3: CAISPAATYEQYF. CDR3 bases: TGTGCCATCAGCCCTGCGGCTACCTACGAGCAGTACTTC.

The chain has TRBV9 and TRBJ2-3; perhaps TRBD1 as D (5 bases). The length of the CDR3 is 13 residues. The germline CDR1 and CDR2 sequences are SGDLS and YYNGEE. The V gene lost 4 bases and the J gene lost 2 bases, with 8 bases spanning the gap. This chain's CDR3 is CASSIGVTDTQYF. CDR3 nucleotides: TGTGCCAGCAGCATAGGGGTCACAGATACGCAGTATTTT.

The rearrangement uses TRBV19 and TRBJ2-3; possible D gene TRBD1, 5 bases. The CDR3 runs 14 residues. Germline V gene lookup returns CDR1 LNHDA and CDR2 SQIVND (reference sequence). The V end lost 3 bases, the J end lost 3 bases, and 10 bases lay between the germline ends. The CDR3 coding sequence is TGTGCCAGTAGTATGGTTCAGGGAACAGATACGCAGTATTTT. Translating gives CASSMVQGTDTQYF.

Regarding this clone: Other nucleotide sequences in the sample specify the same CDR3. The chain uses TRBV5-4 and TRBJ2-7; 9 nucleotides match TRBD2. The CDR3 sequence is 13 residues long. V lost 0 bases to trimming and J lost 7 bases; unmatched junction nucleotides: 2. Germline loops: CDR1 SGHNT, CDR2 YYREEE (reference sequence). The DNA of the CDR3 is TGTGCCAGCAGCTTGGGGCTAGCGGGGGAGCAGTACTTC. Its protein is CASSLGLAGEQYF.

This chain connects TRBV19 to TRBJ2-1; 12 bases match TRBD2. The germline gives CDR1 LNHDA, CDR2 SQIVND (reference sequence). The V and J ends lost 9 bases and 8 bases, in that order; junction bases with no gene match: 8. CDR3 length: 14 residues. The CDR3 DNA is TGTGCCAGCACATGGACTAGCGGGATGGATGAGCAGTTCTTC. Translation: CASTWTSGMDEQFF.

The rearrangement links TRBV4-2 to TRBJ2-1; possible D gene TRBD2, 5 bases. Germline CDR1 reads LGHNA; CDR2 reads YNFKEQ. V lost 4 bases to trimming and J lost 5 bases, with 15 bases between them. The CDR3 length is 15 residues. The CDR3 region is CASSPITSFNNEQFF. DNA for the CDR3: TGTGCCAGCAGCCCGATAACTAGTTTCAACAATGAGCAGTTCTTC.

The gene calls are TRBV4-1 and TRBJ2-7, with a weak D call TRBD2 (5 bases). The CDR3 runs 13 residues. Trimming shortened V by 1 base and J by 3 bases, and 7 bases separated the two germline ends. Germline values: CDR1 MGHRA, CDR2 YSYEKL. DNA of the CDR3: TGCGCCAGCAGCCAAGGACGGGACTACGAGCAGTACTTC. Encoded protein: CASSQGRDYEQYF.

The DNA for the CDR3 is TGCGCCAGCAGCGGGGGACAGGGGGCTACAGATACGCAGTATTTT. Residues: CASSGGQGATDTQYF. This chain connects TRBV4-1 to TRBJ2-3, with 12 bases matching TRBD1. CDR3 length: 15 amino acids. Germline CDR1 is MGHRA and CDR2 is YSYEKL. The trim removed 5 bases at V and 3 bases at J, leaving 3 bases unmatched.

This chain joins TRBV19 and TRBJ2-1, with D maybe TRBD2 (6 bases). This CDR3 has 16 residues. The ends were cut back, 5 bases at V and 2 bases at J, with 16 bases in the middle. Germline-derived CDR1 and CDR2 are LNHDA and SQIVND (reference sequence). The CDR3 DNA follows: TGTGCCAGTAGTCGTATAGCGGTAGGCCCCTACAATGAGCAGTTCTTC. This sequence encodes CASSRIAVGPYNEQFF.

The rearrangement links TRBV6-5 to TRBJ2-2; perhaps TRBD2 as D (5 bases). The CDR3 is 16 residues long. Germline CDR1 and CDR2: MNHEY and SVGAGI. The ends were cut back, 3 bases at V and 1 base at J, with 12 bases in the middle. In DNA form, the CDR3 reads TGTGCCAGCAGTTATTCCAGACTACAGAACACCGGGGAGCTGTTTTTT. This gives the protein CASSYSRLQNTGELFF.

The J gene is TRBJ1-2, the V gene TRBV5-4, with a tentative D call TRBD1 (5 bases). This CDR3 has 12 residues. Per germline, CDR1 SGHNT and CDR2 YYREEE (reference sequence). V dropped 0 bases and J dropped 8 bases, with 8 bases sitting between them. The CDR3 here is CASSLGGGGYTF. In nucleotides, the CDR3 is TGTGCCAGCAGCTTGGGCGGGGGAGGCTACACCTTC. Based on the CDR3 plus reference TRBV5-4 and TRBJ1-2, the full variable domain is ETGVTQSPTHLIKTRGQQVTLRCSSQSGHNTVSWYQQALGQGPQFIFQYYREEENGRGNFPPRFSGLQFPNYSSELNVNALELDDSALYLCASSLGGGGYTFGSGTRLTVV.

The J gene is TRBJ2-1, the V gene TRBV19, with 7 bases lining up with TRBD1. The CDR3 totals 15 residues. The ends lost 4 bases at V and 6 bases at J; junction bases unmatched: 9. CDR1 and CDR2 (germline): LNHDA, SQIVND (reference sequence). Written as DNA, the CDR3 is TGTGCCAGTAGTACGGGACAGTGGTTGGTCAATGAGCAGTTCTTC. Residues: CASSTGQWLVNEQFF.

This clone was recorded once. The V call is TRBV2, the J call TRBJ2-3, with D uncertain. CDR3 length: 16 residues. V dropped 3 bases and J dropped 0 bases, with 13 bases sitting between them. Germline assignment: CDR1 SNHLY and CDR2 FYNNEI. The CDR3 DNA reads as TGTGCCAGCAGTGAGCCCCATGAGACTAGCACAGATACGCAGTATTTT. Translating it yields CASSEPHETSTDTQYF. The entire variable domain, with the rest obtained from reference TRBV2 and TRBJ2-3, is as follows: EPEVTQTPSHQVTQMGQEVILRCVPISNHLYFYWYRQILGQKVEFLVSFYNNEISEKSEIFDDQFSVERPDGSNFTLKIRSTKLEDSAMYFCASSEPHETSTDTQYFGPGTRLTVL.

The chain is built from TRBV27 and TRBJ1-2; TRBD1 matches at 8 bases. The CDR3 totals 14 residues. Germline assignment: CDR1 MNHEY and CDR2 SMNVEV (reference sequence). V shed 5 bases, J shed 5 bases, and the junction held 7 bases outside the gene matches. The CDR3 region has the DNA TGTGCCAGCAGTATTGGACAGGGCGCGTATGGCTACACCTTC. Protein: CASSIGQGAYGYTF.

The chain carries TRBV6-1 and TRBJ1-4, with 11 bases matching TRBD1. The length of the CDR3 is 15 residues. The germline V gene encodes CDR1 MNHNS and CDR2 SASEGT. J gave up 8 bases and V 4 bases, and 6 bases lay outside the gene matches. In DNA, the CDR3 is TGTGCCAGCAGTGGGTGGGACAGGGGGTCGGAAAAACTGTTTTTT. Encoded protein: CASSGWDRGSEKLFF.

The chain joins TRBV14 to TRBJ1-2; TRBD1 is a possible D gene (5 bases). The V end lost 1 base, the J end lost 4 bases, and 13 bases lay between the germline ends. Germline CDR1 SGHDN, CDR2 FVKESK. The CDR3 totals 15 residues. This chain's CDR3 is CASSQVQGEPYGYTF. The CDR3 nucleotides are TGTGCCAGCAGCCAAGTGCAGGGAGAACCCTATGGCTACACCTTC.

V is TRBV7-9 and J is TRBJ1-5; D is unresolved. Germline assignment: CDR1 SEHNR and CDR2 FQNEAQ (reference sequence). With 1 base removed from V and 4 bases from J, the gap between germline ends came to 8 bases. This CDR3 contains 14 residues. This chain's CDR3 is CASSLEERNQPQHF. CDR3 sequence (DNA): TGTGCCAGCAGCTTAGAGGAAAGAAATCAGCCCCAGCATTTT.

The rearrangement uses TRBV9 and TRBJ2-5; the D gene could be TRBD1 or TRBD2 (6 bases each). Germline CDR1 SGDLS, CDR2 YYNGEE. The CDR3 loop spans 15 amino acids. V dropped 2 bases and J dropped 7 bases, with 18 bases sitting between them. The DNA for the CDR3 is TGTGCCAGCAGCGTTAACACAGGGCTGGGGGGGACCCAGTACTTC. It translates to CASSVNTGLGGTQYF.

There are a few counts of this clone. The same CDR3 can be traced to other DNA sequences in this sample. The chain is built from TRBV27 and TRBJ1-1, with D perhaps TRBD1 (5 bases). Looked up from germline, CDR1 is MNHEY and CDR2 is SMNVEV (reference sequence). The CDR3 is made up of 15 amino acids. Trimming removed 0 bases from V and 1 base from J, with 9 bases in between. The CDR3 sequence is CASSLSRGPNTEAFF. The DNA for the CDR3 is TGTGCCAGCAGTTTATCGAGGGGCCCGAACACTGAAGCTTTCTTT.

The rearrangement links TRBV6-5 to TRBJ2-5; D gene uncertain. CDR3 size: 13 residues. Between the trimmed V and J ends, which lost 2 bases and 2 bases, there was a span of 6 bases. The germline V gene encodes CDR1 MNHEY and CDR2 SVGAGI. The CDR3 sequence is CASSYNFQETQYF. The CDR3 coding sequence is TGTGCCAGCAGTTACAACTTTCAAGAGACCCAGTACTTC.

The chain has TRBV27 and TRBJ2-1, with TRBD2 matching 7 bases. Germline V CDR1 and CDR2: MNHEY, SMNVEV (reference sequence). This CDR3 spans 15 amino acids. V was clipped by 6 bases and J by 0 bases; unmatched bases: 5. The CDR3 spells CASRSGASSYNEQFF. DNA for the CDR3: TGTGCCAGCAGGAGCGGGGCCAGCTCCTACAATGAGCAGTTCTTC.

The chain recombines TRBV9 with TRBJ2-1; 11 bases are shared with TRBD2. The CDR3 is made up of 19 amino acids. V dropped 3 bases and J dropped 3; count of bases not matched to a gene: 14. The germline V gene has CDR1 SGDLS and CDR2 YYNGEE. CDR3 bases: TGTGCCAGCAGCGACCGGACTTTGGGACTAGCGGACGACTACAATGAGCAGTTCTTC. This translates into CASSDRTLGLADDYNEQFF. The variable domain in full, completed from reference TRBV9 and TRBJ2-1, reads DSGVTQTPKHLITATGQRVTLRCSPRSGDLSVYWYQQSLDQGLQFLIQYYNGEERAKGNILERFSAQQFPDLHSELNLSSLELGDSALYFCASSDRTLGLADDYNEQFFGPGTRLTVL.

The CDR3 DNA is TGCGCCAGCAGCTTGGCAGGGGGAGATGGAAACACCATATATTTT. Translation: CASSLAGGDGNTIYF. V usage is TRBV5-1 and J usage is TRBJ1-3, with 7 nucleotides matching TRBD1. With 0 bases clipped from V and 3 bases from J, the junction kept 3 bases outside the gene matches. CDR3 size: 15 residues. CDR1 is SGHRS, CDR2 YFSETQ, per germline.

The chain combines TRBV7-9 with TRBJ1-2, with D possibly being TRBD1 (6 bases). The length of the CDR3 is 16 residues. Trimming took off 4 bases at V and 3 bases at J, with 18 bases between the two ends. Germline CDR1 SEHNR, CDR2 FQNEAQ (reference sequence). CDR3 sequence (DNA): TGTGCCAGCAGCTACCTAACAGGGTCGGGGGACTATGGCTACACCTTC. Its protein is CASSYLTGSGDYGYTF.